The clone carrying this TCR beta chain was counted ten times or more. This sample was included in a study of neurological immune-mediated disorders. MiXCR was run by TCRdb on the 5' RACE reads, yielding one entry per CDR3 protein. Among some 60,000 distinct CDR3 sequences listed, around 4.8% were seen once. The CDR3 is 13 amino acids. Trimming took off 5 bases at V and 10 bases at J, with 18 bases between the two ends. Per the germline V gene, CDR1 is DFQATT and CDR2 is SNEGSKA (reference sequence). The TCR sequence derives from a woman aged 45-65 years with multiple sclerosis. The specimen sequenced was PBMCs. This chain links TRBV20-1 with TRBJ1-3; no firm D call. The CDR3 loop reads CSARGKVEKTIYF. In nucleotides, the CDR3 is TGCAGTGCTCGCGGAAAGGTGGAGAAAACCATATATTTT.